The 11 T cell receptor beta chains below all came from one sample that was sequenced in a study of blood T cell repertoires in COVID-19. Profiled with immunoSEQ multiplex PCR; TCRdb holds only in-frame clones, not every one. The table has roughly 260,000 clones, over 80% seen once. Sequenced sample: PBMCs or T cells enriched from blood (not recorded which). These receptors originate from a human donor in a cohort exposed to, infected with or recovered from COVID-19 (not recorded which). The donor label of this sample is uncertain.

CDR3 nucleotide sequence: TGTGCCAGCAGCATGAGGAGTGGGAACACTGAAGCTTTCTTT. Translating gives CASSMRSGNTEAFF. V usage is TRBV5-4 and J usage is TRBJ1-1; D not certain. The CDR3 has 14 residues. From germline, CDR1 is SGHNT and CDR2 YYREEE (reference sequence). Trimming pared 4 bases from V and 1 base from J, leaving 11 bases between. Full variable domain (remainder filled in from reference TRBV5-4 and TRBJ1-1): ETGVTQSPTHLIKTRGQQVTLRCSSQSGHNTVSWYQQALGQGPQFIFQYYREEENGRGNFPPRFSGLQFPNYSSELNVNALELDDSALYLCASSMRSGNTEAFFGQGTRLTVV.

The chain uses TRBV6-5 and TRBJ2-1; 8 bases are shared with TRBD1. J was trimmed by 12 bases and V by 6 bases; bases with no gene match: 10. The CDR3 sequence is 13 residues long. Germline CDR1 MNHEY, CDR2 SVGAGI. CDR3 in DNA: TGTGCCAGCAGGACGACAGGGGCCGGTGGGCAGTTCTTC. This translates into CASRTTGAGGQFF.

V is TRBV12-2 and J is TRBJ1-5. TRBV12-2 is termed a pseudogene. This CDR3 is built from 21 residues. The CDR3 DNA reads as TGTGCAAGTCCCTTCGGGGTGTATAGGGGCGCGGGGGATCATAGCAATCAGCCCCAGCATTTT. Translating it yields CASPFGVYRGAGDHSNQPQHF.

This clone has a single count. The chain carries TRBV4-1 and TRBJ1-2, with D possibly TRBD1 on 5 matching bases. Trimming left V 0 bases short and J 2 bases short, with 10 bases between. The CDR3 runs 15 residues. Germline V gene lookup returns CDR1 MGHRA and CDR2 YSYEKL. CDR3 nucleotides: TGCGCCAGCAGCCAAGAGGGGGGAGCAAACTATGGCTACACCTTC. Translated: CASSQEGGANYGYTF.

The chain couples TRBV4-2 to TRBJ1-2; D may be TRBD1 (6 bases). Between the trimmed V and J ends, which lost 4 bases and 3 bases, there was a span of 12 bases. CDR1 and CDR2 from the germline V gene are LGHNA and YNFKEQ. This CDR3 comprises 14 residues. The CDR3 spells CASSREGGYYGYTF. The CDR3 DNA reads TGTGCCAGCAGCCGAGAGGGGGGATACTATGGCTACACCTTC.

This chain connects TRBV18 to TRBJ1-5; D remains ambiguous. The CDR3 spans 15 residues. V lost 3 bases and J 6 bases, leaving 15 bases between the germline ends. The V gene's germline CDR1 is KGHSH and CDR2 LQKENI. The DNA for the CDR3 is TGTGCCAGCTCACCGAGTAGCACGAGCGGTCAGCCCCAGCATTTT. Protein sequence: CASSPSSTSGQPQHF.

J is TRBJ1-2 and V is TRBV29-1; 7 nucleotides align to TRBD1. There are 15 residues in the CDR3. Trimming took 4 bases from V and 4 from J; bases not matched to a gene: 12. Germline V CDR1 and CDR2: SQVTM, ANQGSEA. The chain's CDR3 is CSVGTGLGSSYGYTF. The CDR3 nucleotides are TGCAGCGTTGGGACAGGTCTGGGTAGTAGCTATGGCTACACCTTC. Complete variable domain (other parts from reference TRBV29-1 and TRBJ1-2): SAVISQKPSRDICQRGTSLTIQCQVDSQVTMMFWYRQQPGQSLTLIATANQGSEATYESGFVIDKFPISRPNLTFSTLTVSNMSPEDSSIYLCSVGTGLGSSYGYTFGSGTRLTVV.

DNA for the CDR3: TGTGCCAGCAGTCACAGGAACACTGAAGCTTTCTTT. Amino acid sequence: CASSHRNTEAFF. The V gene is TRBV6-2 or TRBV6-3, the J gene TRBJ1-1; D unclear. CDR1 and CDR2 (germline): MNHEY, SVGEGT. V shed 5 bases and J shed 1 base, with 5 bases lying between them. CDR3 length: 12 residues.

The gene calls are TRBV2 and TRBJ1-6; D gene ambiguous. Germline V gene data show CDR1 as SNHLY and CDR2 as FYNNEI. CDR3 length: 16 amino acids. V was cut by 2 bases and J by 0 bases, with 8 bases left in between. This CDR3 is CASSEPPSSYNSPLHF. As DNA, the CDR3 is TGTGCCAGCAGTGAACCCCCGAGCTCCTATAATTCACCCCTCCACTTT.

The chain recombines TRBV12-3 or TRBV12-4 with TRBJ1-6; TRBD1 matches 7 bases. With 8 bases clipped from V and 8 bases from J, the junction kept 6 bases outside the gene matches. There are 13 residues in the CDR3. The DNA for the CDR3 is TGTGCCAGCTCAGGGGGTTTCCATTCACCCCTCCACTTT. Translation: CASSGGFHSPLHF.

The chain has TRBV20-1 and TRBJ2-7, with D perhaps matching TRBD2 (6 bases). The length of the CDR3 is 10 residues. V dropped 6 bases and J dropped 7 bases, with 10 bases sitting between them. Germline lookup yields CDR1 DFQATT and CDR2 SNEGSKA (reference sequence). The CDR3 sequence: CSARGGEQYF. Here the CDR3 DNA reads TGCAGTGCCCGAGGAGGGGAGCAGTACTTC.